The clone carrying this T cell receptor beta chain was seen just once. No antigen is known for it. This may be a read error, as it is one base from a much larger clone. The data belong to a study of T cell repertoires in cytomegalovirus infection. Study information: The authors used CMV epitopes that were HLA-C-restricted (recently identified) and HLA-B-restricted (well studied). Public TCR beta signatures provided an indication of both CMV infection and a matching HLA type. Points from the study as a whole: Across the ex vivo response, the dominant clonotypes were HLA-C-restricted CMV-specific TCR beta clonotypes. Summed frequency of public TCR beta families distinguished CMV carriers with the relevant HLA.

One entry per CDR3 protein, called by TCRdb with MiXCR from the reads. The sample has 700,000 to 900,000 distinct CDR3 sequences, 25% to 35% seen once. The sample was cultured CD8+ T cells from PBMCs, taken from culture after CMV antigen stimulation. The receptor comes from a human donor in good health (CMV status not recorded). Some clones in this sample may be carry-over from other donors' samples.

The CDR3 is CVSSLAWRSAGANEQFF. In DNA, the CDR3 is TGTGTCAGCAGCTTAGCATGGAGGTCAGCGGGGGCCAATGAGCAGTTCTTC. V is TRBV7-6 and J is TRBJ2-1, with 8 bases matching TRBD2. The CDR3 length is 17 residues. CDR1 SGHVS and CDR2 FNYEAQ come from the germline V gene.